This paragraph covers one T cell receptor beta chain sequence. Constant-segment primers and 5'RACE yielded cDNA libraries for TCR alpha and TCR beta, each carrying sample barcodes and UMIs. One entry per CDR3 protein, called by TCRdb with MiXCR from the 5' RACE reads. The sample lists a few hundred thousand distinct CDR3 sequences, 8% to 9.5% occurring once. This sample is drawn from a study of T-cell memory formation after mild COVID-19. About the study: TCR clusters were largely donor specific.

V was clipped by 8 bases and J by 1 base, with 11 bases between them. CDR3 length equals 13 residues. CDR1 is MNHNS, CDR2 SASEGT, per germline. V usage is TRBV6-1 and J usage is TRBJ1-1; no clear D gene. The specimen was PBMCs or a T cell subset sorted from them (not recorded which). The sequence was collected from a man aged 18 to 29 who had mild COVID-19 (a few samples of this study predate the infection). Cell type and time point are not known. The CDR3 is CASGPTPNTEAFF. As DNA, the CDR3 is TGTGCCAGCGGACCCACACCGAACACTGAAGCTTTCTTT.